This entry is about one TCR beta chain. Participants came from roughly 23 US areas, aged about 18 to 100 years. Which cohort a participant joined came from the clinical history participants gave. Germline V lookup: CDR1 MNHNY, CDR2 SVGAGI (reference sequence). The CDR3 is 13 residues long. V lost 5 bases to trimming and J lost 3 bases; unmatched junction nucleotides: 2. This specimen belongs to a study of blood T cell repertoires in COVID-19. Turning to the study itself: The United States, Italy and Spain provided the acute and convalescent COVID-19 samples.

TCRdb keeps only in-frame clones here, not all; method: immunoSEQ multiplex PCR. The sample carries approximately 200,000 clones, 89% recorded once. The chain couples TRBV6-6 to TRBJ2-5; 8 nucleotides align to TRBD2. Source material: PBMCs or T cells enriched from blood (not recorded which). This receptor was taken from a woman between 35 and 50 years old with acute COVID-19. The CDR3 sequence: CASSPGGKETQYF. CDR3 in DNA: TGTGCCAGCAGTCCGGGGGGGAAAGAGACCCAGTACTTC.